What follows describes a single TCR beta chain. Its antigen is undetermined. The time point is: week 35, safety follow-up. In the vaccine, a single dose held 300 ug of the mutant IDH1 20-mer peptide, along with topical imiquimod. Vaccinations, eight in total, occurred in weeks 1, 3, 5, 7, 11, 15, 19, 23. Newly diagnosed WHO grade 3 or 4 IDH1-mutant, ATRX-lost astrocytomas were identified in the donors. The sample comes from a study of a mutant IDH1 vaccine in newly diagnosed glioma. Study at large: Weeks 35 and 47 hosted visits V12 and V13, respectively.

The V gene end was trimmed by 2 bases and the J gene end by 5 bases; junction bases not matched to a gene: 7. Germline lookup yields CDR1 MNHNY and CDR2 SVGAGI (reference sequence). This CDR3 contains 15 residues. Sequenced by immunoSEQ multiplex PCR; TCRdb stores in-frame clones only, minus some. In the table there are roughly 30,000 clones, 78% of which are singletons. The receptor was derived from a woman between 40 and 55 years old with glioma. Sequenced material: PBMCs, taken from a glioma patient whose treatment included an IDH1 peptide vaccine. The chain joins TRBV6-6 to TRBJ2-7, with TRBD1 matching over 9 bases. CDR3: CASSYPQGALNEQYF. DNA of the CDR3: TGTGCCAGCAGTTACCCACAGGGGGCCCTCAACGAGCAGTACTTC.